This TCR beta chain is drawn from a study of response to subunit inactivated influenza vaccine. Points from the study as a whole: Few additional T cells are recruited per seasonal influenza vaccination, authors suggested.

A note on this clonotype: As yet, its antigen is unknown.

CDR1 is LGHNA and CDR2 is YNFKEQ in the germline V gene. The CDR3 is made up of 14 amino acids. J was trimmed by 5 bases and V by 3 bases; bases with no gene match: 4. TCRdb re-derived calls from the RT-PCR reads in MiXCR, one entry per CDR3 protein. The table has 800,000 or so distinct CDR3 sequences, 21% seen once. The V call is TRBV4-2, the J call TRBJ2-7, with TRBD2 matching over 10 bases. The origin of this receptor is a man in his fifties who received an inactivated influenza vaccine. The sequences come from PBMCs from blood, collected more than 4 days after vaccination. The CDR3 protein is CASSHSGGDHEQYF. Here the CDR3 DNA reads TGTGCCAGCAGCCACAGCGGGGGGGACCACGAGCAGTACTTC.